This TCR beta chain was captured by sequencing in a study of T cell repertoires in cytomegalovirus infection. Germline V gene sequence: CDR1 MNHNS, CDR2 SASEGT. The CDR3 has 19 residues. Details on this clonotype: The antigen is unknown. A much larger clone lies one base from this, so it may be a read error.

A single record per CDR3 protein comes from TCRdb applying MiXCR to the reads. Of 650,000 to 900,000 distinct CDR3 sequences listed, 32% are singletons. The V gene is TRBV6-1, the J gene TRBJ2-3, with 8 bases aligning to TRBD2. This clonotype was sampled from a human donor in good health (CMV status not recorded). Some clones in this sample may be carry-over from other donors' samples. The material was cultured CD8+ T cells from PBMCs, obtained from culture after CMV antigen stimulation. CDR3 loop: CASSEAPGGAILSTDTRYF. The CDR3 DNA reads TGTGCCAGCAGTGAAGCGCCCGGGGGGGCCATCCTCAGCACAGATACGCGGTATTTT.